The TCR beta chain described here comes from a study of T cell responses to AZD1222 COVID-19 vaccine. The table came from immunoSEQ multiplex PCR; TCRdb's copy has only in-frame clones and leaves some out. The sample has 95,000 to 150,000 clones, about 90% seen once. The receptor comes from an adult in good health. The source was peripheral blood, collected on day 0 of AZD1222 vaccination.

The CDR3 protein is CATESGRALDTQYF. The DNA for the CDR3 is TGTGCCACCGAAAGCGGGAGGGCCCTGGATACGCAGTATTTT. This rearrangement joins TRBV24-1 to TRBJ2-3, with 10 nucleotides matching TRBD2. J lost 6 bases, V lost 9 bases, and 8 bases had no gene match. CDR1 and CDR2 from the germline V gene are KGHDR and SFDVKD. The CDR3 consists of 14 residues.